One and the same sample provided the 14 T cell receptor beta chains below, sequenced in a study of OX40 agonist ivuxolimab in advanced cancers. Repertoires were generated with immunoSEQ multiplex PCR, while TCRdb's copy carries only in-frame clones and drops some. The sample yields 70,000 to 95,000 clones, less than 90% seen once. Here the sequenced sample was CD4+ or CD8+ T cells sorted from blood, taken in a trial of the OX40 agonist ivuxolimab. All receptors derive from an adult with an advanced solid tumor such as melanoma, head and neck, liver or kidney cancer.

V and J are TRBV14 and TRBJ1-1, with D unclear. The ends were cut back, 4 bases at V and 3 bases at J, with 12 bases in the middle. Germline V gene sequence: CDR1 SGHDN, CDR2 FVKESK. The CDR3 runs to 14 residues. CDR3 bases: TGTGCCAGCAGCCTCCTGACCCTTGACACTGAAGCTTTCTTT. It specifies CASSLLTLDTEAFF.

This chain joins TRBV7-2 and TRBJ1-1; D unclear. The CDR3 is made up of 15 amino acids. Germline V gene lookup returns CDR1 SGHTA and CDR2 FQGNSA. The V end was cut by 5 bases, the J end by 1 base, with 14 bases between. DNA of the CDR3: TGTGCCAGCAGCCCTAGGAGAGATTCGAACACTGAAGCTTTCTTT. Amino acid sequence: CASSPRRDSNTEAFF.

This clone has a single count. This chain uses TRBV19 with TRBJ1-2; TRBD1 is a possible D gene (5 bases). The CDR3 sequence is 14 residues long. Deletions cut 4 bases from V and 4 bases from J, with 13 bases between. The germline gives CDR1 LNHDA, CDR2 SQIVND (reference sequence). CDR3 protein: CASSTYQGSYGYTF. The CDR3, as DNA: TGTGCCAGTAGTACCTACCAGGGAAGCTATGGCTACACCTTC.

This rearrangement joins TRBV28 to TRBJ1-5; the D is unclear. V lost 7 bases to trimming and J lost 6 bases, with 10 bases between them. Germline-derived CDR1 and CDR2 are MDHEN and SYDVKM. The CDR3 has 12 residues. The CDR3 region is CASISWGQPQHF. The CDR3 DNA reads TGTGCCAGCATTTCGTGGGGTCAGCCCCAGCATTTT.

J is TRBJ2-1 and V is TRBV6-5, with D possibly TRBD2 on 7 matching bases. In germline, CDR1 is MNHEY, CDR2 SVGAGI. The CDR3 is 11 residues long. V was shortened by 7 bases and J by 9 bases, with 10 bases between the two germline ends. CDR3 in DNA: TGTGCCAGCAACCGGGGGGCTGAGCAGTTCTTC. Translation gives CASNRGAEQFF.

The rearrangement joins TRBV28 to TRBJ2-2, with unresolved D. Per germline, CDR1 MDHEN and CDR2 SYDVKM. With 2 bases removed from V and 4 bases from J, the gap between germline ends came to 11 bases. The CDR3 contains 15 residues. The CDR3 nucleotides read TGTGCCAGCAGTTTAGGCCGATTAGGCACCGGGGAGCTGTTTTTT. It encodes CASSLGRLGTGELFF.

The rearrangement uses TRBV11-3 and TRBJ2-1; D call uncertain. Trimming pared 1 base from V and 4 bases from J, leaving 8 bases between. The CDR3 extends over 14 amino acids. Germline CDR1 reads SGHNT; CDR2 reads YENEEA. CDR3 coding DNA: TGTGCCAGCAGCTTAGGGCAGGTTTACAATGAGCAGTTCTTC. This encodes CASSLGQVYNEQFF.

The chain recombines TRBV30 with TRBJ1-1, with 8 bases fitting TRBD1. Germline V gene data show CDR1 as GTSNPN and CDR2 as SVGIG (reference sequence). V lost 5 bases and J lost 5; bases outside the gene matches: 7. CDR3 length: 13 residues. The CDR3 bases are TGTGCCTGGGGGGGGACAGGCGGAACTGAAGCTTTCTTT. Translating gives CAWGGTGGTEAFF.

This chain uses TRBV19 with TRBJ1-1, with D hard to call. V lost 5 bases and J lost 0, with 19 bases in between. The germline V gene has CDR1 LNHDA and CDR2 SQIVND (reference sequence). This CDR3 comprises 17 residues. The CDR3 coding sequence is TGTGCCAGTAGTCCCCCGCCTATGGGCGGTATGAACACTGAAGCTTTCTTT. This translates into CASSPPPMGGMNTEAFF.

This chain links TRBV7-2 with TRBJ1-1; D is unresolved. The CDR3 consists of 13 residues. CDR1 and CDR2 from the germline V gene are SGHTA and FQGNSA. V was pared by 5 bases and J by 1 base, with 8 bases between. CDR3 nucleotides: TGTGCCAGCAGCCTGCTGGGGAACACTGAAGCTTTCTTT. It encodes CASSLLGNTEAFF. The full variable domain, rest sourced from reference TRBV7-2 and TRBJ1-1, is GAGVSQSPSNKVTEKGKDVELRCDPISGHTALYWYRQSLGQGLEFLIYFQGNSAPDKSGLPSDRFSAERTGGSVSTLTIQRTQQEDSAVYLCASSLLGNTEAFFGQGTRLTVV.

The J gene is TRBJ2-2, the V gene TRBV5-4; 8 bases fit TRBD2. With 6 bases clipped from V and 0 bases from J, the junction kept 1 base outside the gene matches. The CDR3 contains 14 residues. The germline V gene has CDR1 SGHNT and CDR2 YYREEE (reference sequence). The CDR3 DNA reads TGTGCCAGCAAGCGGGGGACGAACACCGGGGAGCTGTTTTTT. Translation gives CASKRGTNTGELFF.

This chain links TRBV2 with TRBJ1-3, with 7 bases identical to TRBD1. V lost 5 bases and J lost 11; bases outside the gene matches: 9. Looked up from germline, CDR1 is SNHLY and CDR2 is FYNNEI. The CDR3 has 13 amino acids. CDR3 sequence: CASSTGQNPAIYF. CDR3 coding DNA: TGTGCCAGCAGTACGGGACAGAACCCCGCCATATATTTT. The full variable domain, rest sourced from reference TRBV2 and TRBJ1-3, is EPEVTQTPSHQVTQMGQEVILRCVPISNHLYFYWYRQILGQKVEFLVSFYNNEISEKSEIFDDQFSVERPDGSNFTLKIRSTKLEDSAMYFCASSTGQNPAIYFGEGSWLTVV.

The chain combines TRBV25-1 with TRBJ2-2, with D tentatively TRBD1 (6 bases). V was pared by 3 bases and J by 4 bases, with 12 bases between. CDR3 length equals 15 residues. Germline values: CDR1 MGHDK, CDR2 SYGVNS. The chain's CDR3 is CASSDPGAATGELFF. CDR3 DNA sequence: TGTGCCAGCAGTGATCCAGGGGCGGCCACCGGGGAGCTGTTTTTT. The full variable domain, with the rest looked up from reference TRBV25-1 and TRBJ2-2, is EADIYQTPRYLVIGTGKKITLECSQTMGHDKMYWYQQDPGMELHLIHYSYGVNSTEKGDLSSESTVSRIRTEHFPLTLESARPSHTSQYLCASSDPGAATGELFFGEGSRLTVL.

This chain connects TRBV14 to TRBJ2-7, with D possibly TRBD1 on 6 matching bases. Between the trimmed V and J ends, which lost 2 bases and 4 bases, there was a span of 15 bases. The germline V gene has CDR1 SGHDN and CDR2 FVKESK. CDR3 length: 15 amino acids. As DNA, the CDR3 is TGTGCCAGCAGCCAAAAGTGGGGGCTGTCGTACGAGCAGTACTTC. It specifies CASSQKWGLSYEQYF.